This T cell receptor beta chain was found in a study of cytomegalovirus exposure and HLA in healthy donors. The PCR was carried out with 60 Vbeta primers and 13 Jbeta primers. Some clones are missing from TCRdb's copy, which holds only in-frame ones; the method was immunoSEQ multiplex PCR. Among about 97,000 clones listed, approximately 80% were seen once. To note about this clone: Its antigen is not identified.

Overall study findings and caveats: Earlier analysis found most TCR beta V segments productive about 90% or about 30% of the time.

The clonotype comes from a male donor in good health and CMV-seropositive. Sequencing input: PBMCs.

The CDR3 loop reads CASTPRGGTEAFF. The CDR3 nucleotides are TGTGCCAGCACCCCGAGGGGGGGCACTGAAGCTTTCTTT. V gene TRBV5-6 combines with J gene TRBJ1-1, with D possibly being TRBD1 (6 bases). Germline V gives CDR1 SGHDT, CDR2 YYEEEE. The CDR3 consists of 13 residues. V lost 6 bases, J lost 4 bases, and 13 bases lay in between.